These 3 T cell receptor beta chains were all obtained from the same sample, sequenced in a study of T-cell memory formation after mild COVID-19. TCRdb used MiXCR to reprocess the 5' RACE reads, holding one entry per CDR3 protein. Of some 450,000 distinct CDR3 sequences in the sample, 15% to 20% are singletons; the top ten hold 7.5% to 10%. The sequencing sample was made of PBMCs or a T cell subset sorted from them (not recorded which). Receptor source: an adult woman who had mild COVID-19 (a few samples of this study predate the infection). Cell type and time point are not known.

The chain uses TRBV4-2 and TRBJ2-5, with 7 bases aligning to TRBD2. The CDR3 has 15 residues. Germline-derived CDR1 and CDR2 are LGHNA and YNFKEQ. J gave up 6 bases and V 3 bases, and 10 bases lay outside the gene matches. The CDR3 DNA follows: TGTGCCAGCAGCCAGAGGTCGCGGGAGTTTAAGACCCAGTACTTC. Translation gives CASSQRSREFKTQYF.

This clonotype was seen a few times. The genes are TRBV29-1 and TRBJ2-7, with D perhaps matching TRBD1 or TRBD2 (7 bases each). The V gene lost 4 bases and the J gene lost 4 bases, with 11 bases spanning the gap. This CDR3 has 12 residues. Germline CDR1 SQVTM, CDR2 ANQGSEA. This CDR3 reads CSVAQGGYEQYF. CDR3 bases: TGCAGCGTTGCGCAGGGGGGGTACGAGCAGTACTTC.

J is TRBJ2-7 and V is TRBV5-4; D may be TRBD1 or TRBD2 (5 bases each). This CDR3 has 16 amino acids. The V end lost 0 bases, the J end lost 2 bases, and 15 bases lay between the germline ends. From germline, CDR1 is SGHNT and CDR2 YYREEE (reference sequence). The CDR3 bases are TGTGCCAGCAGCTTGGCAGAGGGACGTTATACCTACGAGCAGTACTTC. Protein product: CASSLAEGRYTYEQYF.